This T cell receptor (beta chain) was documented in a study of cytomegalovirus exposure and HLA in healthy donors (dated by TCRdb to the late 2010s). Broadly, across the study: According to an earlier analysis of 450 to 650 of the donors, some 170 million T cells yielded 95 million to 140 million unique TCR beta sequences and about 300 Gb of sequence data. Among around 400 genotyped donors of the cohort, an average of roughly 240,000 unique TCR beta nucleotide sequences were sequenced per donor, 15% to 20% of them non-productive. The study was designed to test whether signatures of past pathogen exposure could be identified by cataloging public T cell receptors. Every discovery cohort repertoire had been produced on one sequencing platform. Because of strong linkage in the cohort, roughly five DR-DQ haplotypes were treated as single units for association and clustering. HLA typing included class I and class II loci at four-digit resolution. About 280 gigabases of sequencing data and roughly 81 million unique TCR sequences made up an early release that covered about 640 HLA-typed donors. A later analysis re-analyzed previously published TCR beta repertoires from roughly 630 donors and added high-resolution HLA genotyping to study TCR occurrence patterns. The T cell repertoires of around 730 subjects were profiled by immunosequencing and related to cytomegalovirus serostatus. A separate validation cohort of 100 to 150 different subjects was used in addition to the approximately 670-subject first cohort. Donor age, sex, ethnicity and CMV serostatus were compiled together with the repertoire data. In a later genetic analysis, genome-wide SNP genotypes for about 65% of the 666 donors were used, and that subset was treated as a discovery cohort. In the later analysis, no new phenotypic data were used to find candidate immune exposures; instead, reliance was placed on TCR beta sequences and their occurrence across donors. The number of donors typed differed by locus, with 629-630 for A, B, C, DRB1 and DQB1, around 500 for DQA1, under 610 for DPA1, and some 440 for DPB1. To predict cytomegalovirus infection status, the study combined high-throughput TCR immunosequencing, statistical association of individual TCRs with disease status, and machine learning. An earlier analysis of fewer than 700 of the donors applied high-throughput TCR beta sequencing to assess whether each TCR beta V gene segment acted as functional or pseudogenic. Of the roughly 400 genotyped donors, about 84% fell in the genetic ancestry cluster associated with self-reported Caucasian donors. The full study reports these points: An earlier analysis of around 540 of the donors showed that most TCR beta V segments appeared in productive rearrangements either about 90% or about 30% of the time, which broadly matched IMGT annotations. In a later genetic analysis, fewer N-insertions in productive TCRs were reported among donors in an Asian-associated ancestry cluster than the roughly 700-donor mean. A cluster of highly shared sequence variants was judged likely to represent a technical artifact of the sequencing pipeline. A few of the identified cytomegalovirus-associated TCR beta chains were confirmed in vitro to be specific for cytomegalovirus antigens. Roughly uniform sequencing depth across donors was assumed in presence/absence analyses, although this assumption may not hold. Most CMV-associated TCR beta chains appeared to be HLA-restricted in a later analysis, and the HLA associations seemed to be driven largely by CMV exposure. A total of 150 to 200 TCR beta chains were listed by the study as associated with cytomegalovirus. In a later analysis, the rate of TCR association differed among HLA loci, with DRB1 alleles having the most associated TCRs and HLA-C alleles having the fewest. According to the authors, the approach could potentially be generalized to other disease states and immunological phenotypes. A later analysis reported that several top co-occurrence clusters appeared linked to parvovirus B19, influenza, CMV and Epstein-Barr virus. Across donors, most TCR sequences were observed very rarely, whereas some public TCRs were present in many individuals. Strong co-occurrence of HLA alleles, especially DR and DQ, made assigning TCR associations to individual alleles difficult. Immune exposure information for the cohort was limited to CMV serostatus. HLA typing was unavailable for some donors at each locus, so association tests used only the typed subset. Specific HLA alleles were associated with 15,000 to 20,000 TCR beta sequences at a false discovery rate of 0.05 in a later analysis. Compared with equally common non-associated chains, HLA-associated TCR beta chains in a later analysis were more clonally expanded and had lower generation probabilities. The cohort was sequenced for TCR beta chains only, and without alpha or paired-chain data the features that could be detected were limited. Linkage disequilibrium might explain the correlated functional status among segregating V segments, but an unknown experimental factor could not be ruled out. The classifier was reported to diagnose cytomegalovirus status with high specificity and sensitivity in both the original cohort and the validation cohort. V-gene and J-gene trimming of TCR beta chains was associated with a missense DCLRE1C variant in a later genetic analysis, and the association was replicated in an independent cohort. A further reported finding was that TCR beta sequences accurately predicted the HLA-A and HLA-B alleles for most subjects in the first cohort. Over 15 rarely observed V segments, including chromosome 9 orphons, were excluded from the earlier analysis of several hundred of the donors because counts were too low. Because the 87-base-pair reads could not distinguish some IMGT-functional V segments, including TRBV6-2 and TRBV6-3, those segments were excluded.

In total, approximately 610 healthy bone marrow donors made up the cohort. At the time of sampling, all cohort members were nominally healthy, though unrecorded immune exposures were likely present. The donor tested CMV seronegative, placing the donor among the 300 to 450 seronegative members of the cohort. A peripheral blood sample was collected from each donor, and TCR beta sequencing was performed on peripheral blood mononuclear cells. Genomic DNA extraction from the blood cell samples was performed with the Qiagen DNeasy Blood Extraction Kit. Library construction relied on the immunoSEQ multiplex PCR assay. For the multiplex PCR, a mixture combining 60 forward primers for TCR Vbeta segments and 13 reverse primers for TCR Jbeta segments was used. The CDR3 region of rearranged TCR beta genes was amplified from genomic DNA with a multiplex PCR assay. The amplified TCR beta libraries were sequenced on the Illumina HiSeq System as 87-base-pair reads. The original methods were these. In a later analysis, 70 million to 95 million unique TCR beta chains were counted across the 690 or so repertoires, and around 10 million of these chains were shared by at least two donors. Raw reads were error-corrected and collapsed into unique sequences by a nearest-neighbor algorithm in which closely related sequences were merged to remove PCR and sequencing errors. V, D and J gene segments were assigned by aligning CDR3 sequences to IMGT reference sequences. For a sequence to be retained, at least a six-nucleotide match to both a V gene segment and a J gene segment was required. A rearrangement was called productive if the CDR3 had no stop codons and remained in frame with V and J, and every other rearrangement was called non-productive. Following IMGT convention, CDR3 was defined as the stretch from the second conserved V-encoded cysteine up to the conserved J-encoded phenylalanine. In an earlier analysis of some 550 of the donors, sequences lacking an unambiguous match to a single V gene segment were excluded. In an earlier analysis of around 590 of the donors, a V segment was called functional when productive rearrangements were above 56.7%, and segregating when the standard deviation between donors exceeded 5%. To diagnose cytomegalovirus status from the catalog of TCR beta chain sequences, a statistical classification framework was built. A later analysis assigned V and J genes by comparing TCR nucleotide sequences with IMGT/GENE-DB human TR gene sequences. Using the TCRdist pipeline, a later analysis assigned CDR3 sequences along with most-parsimonious VDJ recombination scenarios. In a later analysis, every TCR beta chain was defined by the combination of its CDR3 amino acid sequence and its V-gene family, and reads without a unique V-gene family were dropped. A later analysis removed several hundred highly shared, low-generation-probability nucleotide sequences to deal with suspected cross-contamination and a sequencing artifact. A later analysis calculated a clonal expansion index for each public chain from normalized within-repertoire ranks of inferred template counts. A later analysis computed generation probabilities with a VDJ recombination model fitted to out-of-frame rearrangements, and checked the results against IGoR. Hypergeometric tests were used in a later analysis to score TCR-TCR, TCR-HLA and TCR-CMV co-occurrence, with a repertoire-size bias correction applied to the TCR pairs. In a later analysis, false discovery rates were estimated by permuting HLA or CMV assignments 20 times. In a later analysis, co-occurring TCRs were grouped with DBSCAN, and TCRdist sequence similarity was added when clustering was performed within HLA-allele-positive subsets. Repertoires with fewer than 30,000 or more than 120,000 public chains, plus five repertoires with anomalous nucleotide sharing, were excluded from co-occurrence clustering. The immuneACCESS repertoire file appears here via TCRdb, limited to in-frame rearrangements. These files lack a portion of the clones; in checked studies, under half of the deficit traces to unresolved V genes, and the cause of the others is not known. V, J and clone size are taken as reported in that table, and D and trimming were inferred from the DNA itself. This sample gives 150,000 to 200,000 clones in total; 62% of them show up just once. The top ten clonotypes cover 2.5% to 3% of the sample.

With respect to this clone: Its specific antigen is unknown. No base-level quality is on record; no much larger clone is a single base apart.

Compared with germline, V lacks 3 bases and J lacks 6 bases; bases without a gene match: 6. CDR1 and CDR2 were assigned from the germline V gene (reference sequence) as LNHDA and SQIVND. From its cysteine to its phenylalanine, the CDR3 spans 15 amino acids. Only the CDR3 region is kept as DNA, spanning 45 bases read in frame from base 1. The clonotype was recovered from a man aged 35-49 years in good health and CMV-seronegative. The chain is encoded by TRBV19 joined to TRBJ2-4, with 9 bases matching TRBD1. The sample taken for sequencing was PBMCs. The nucleotide sequence is given as TGTGCCAGTAGTATGGGAACAGGGGGCGCAAACATTCAGTACTTC. Its translation is CASSMGTGGANIQYF.